Below are 25 T cell receptor beta chains sequenced from a single sample in a study of T cell repertoires in cytomegalovirus infection. One entry per CDR3 protein, called by TCRdb with MiXCR from the reads. The data contain some 940,000 distinct CDR3 sequences, approximately 31% of them seen just once; the ten biggest clones take up more than 13%. These receptors' targets are unknown. The sequencing used cultured CD8+ T cells from PBMCs, collected from culture after CMV antigen stimulation. Receptor source: a human donor in good health (CMV status not recorded). Some clones in this sample may be carry-over from other donors' samples.

The sample holds a few counts of this clonotype. The chain carries TRBV7-9 and TRBJ1-3, with D tentatively TRBD1 (5 bases). The CDR3 is 14 residues long. Germline V gene lookup returns CDR1 SEHNR and CDR2 FQNEAQ (reference sequence). The V and J ends lost 5 bases and 6 bases respectively, with 14 bases between them. CDR3 coding DNA: TGTGCCAGCAGCCCCCAAGGGGAGGCAAACACCATATATTTT. It encodes CASSPQGEANTIYF.

In its sample, this clonotype was seen a few times. The V gene is TRBV6-2 or TRBV6-3, the J gene TRBJ2-7; D possibly matches TRBD1 or TRBD2 (5 bases each). The CDR3 is 13 amino acids. V was trimmed by 5 bases and J by 6 bases, leaving 14 bases between them. Germline-derived CDR1 and CDR2 are MNHEY and SVGEGT. The CDR3 region is CASSPPGTLEQYV. CDR3 sequence (DNA): TGTGCCAGCAGTCCCCCGGGGACCCTCGAGCAGTACGTC.

This sequence joins TRBV3-1 and TRBJ2-3; the match to TRBD2 covers 15 bases. The CDR3 loop spans 18 amino acids. J gave up 2 bases and V 3 bases, and 6 bases lay outside the gene matches. From germline, CDR1 is LGHDT and CDR2 YNNKEL (reference sequence). Here the CDR3 DNA reads TGTGCCAGCAGCCACGGGACTAGCGGGGGGTCGATCACAGATACGCAGTATTTT. It translates to CASSHGTSGGSITDTQYF.

The chain joins TRBV4-1 to TRBJ2-7; maybe TRBD1 (6 bases). The V end was cut by 2 bases, the J end by 1 base, with 12 bases between. Germline assignment: CDR1 MGHRA and CDR2 YSYEKL. The CDR3 contains 15 residues. This CDR3 is CASSQSPGDSYEQYF. The CDR3 DNA is TGCGCCAGCAGCCAAAGCCCAGGGGATTCCTACGAGCAGTACTTC.

This chain joins TRBV6-1 and TRBJ1-2; TRBD1 agrees at 8 bases. The trim removed 6 bases at V and 0 bases at J, leaving 9 bases unmatched. Looked up from germline, CDR1 is MNHNS and CDR2 is SASEGT. This CDR3 is 16 amino acids long. Here the CDR3 DNA reads TGTGCCAGCAGCCTCGGACAGGGAATAACTAACTATGGCTACACCTTC. It encodes CASSLGQGITNYGYTF.

The gene calls are TRBV6-1 and TRBJ2-1; D might be TRBD1 or TRBD2, each matching 5 bases. V was pared by 5 bases and J by 5 bases, with 22 bases between. This CDR3 spans 17 amino acids. Germline CDR1 MNHNS, CDR2 SASEGT. CDR3 in DNA: TGTGCCAGCAGTCCTATACTACGAGCCGAGGGGCACAATGAGCAGTTCTTC. This translates into CASSPILRAEGHNEQFF.

The J gene is TRBJ2-4, the V gene TRBV18; possible D gene TRBD1, 7 bases. The CDR3 length is 19 residues. CDR1 and CDR2 from the germline V gene are KGHSH and LQKENI. Trimming removed 0 bases at V and 5 bases at J, with 23 bases between. The CDR3 reads CASSPPRGGAGPPQNIQYF. In DNA, the CDR3 is TGTGCCAGCTCACCACCGCGAGGGGGCGCGGGGCCTCCCCAAAACATTCAGTACTTC.

The count of this clonotype is one. This sequence joins TRBV4-1 and TRBJ2-7, with 7 bases that match TRBD1. After removal of 4 bases from V and 5 bases from J, the junction contained 5 bases not matched to a gene. CDR1 is MGHRA and CDR2 is YSYEKL in the germline V gene. The CDR3 spans 13 residues. Here the CDR3 DNA reads TGCGCCAGCAGCCTACAGGGGATCCACGAGCAGTACGTC. The encoded protein is CASSLQGIHEQYV.

With respect to this clonotype: This probably arose from a read error, given a far larger clone one base away. This rearrangement joins TRBV7-2 to TRBJ2-3; D perhaps matches TRBD1 (5 bases). This CDR3 contains 15 residues. Germline CDR1 SGHTA, CDR2 FQGNSA. As DNA, the CDR3 is TGTGCCAGCAACTTAAGAGGCAGGGGCACAGATACGCAGTATTTT. This sequence encodes CASNLRGRGTDTQYF.

As concerns this clonotype: With a much larger clone just one base away, this may be a read error. The V call is TRBV7-2, the J call TRBJ2-7, with 12 bases that match TRBD2. The CDR3 extends over 15 amino acids. Germline V CDR1 and CDR2: SGHTA, FQGNSA. V gave up 5 bases and J gave up 7 bases; unmatched junction bases: 9. The CDR3 DNA reads TGTGCCAGCAGCCACCGGACTAGCGGGGAGTGGGAGCAGTACTTC. Protein product: CASSHRTSGEWEQYF.

The chain is built from TRBV7-9 and TRBJ2-3; TRBD2 is a possible D gene (5 bases). CDR1 and CDR2 from the germline V gene are SEHNR and FQNEAQ (reference sequence). V dropped 5 bases and J dropped 6 bases, with 15 bases sitting between them. CDR3 length equals 14 residues. The CDR3: CASSDQDWQDTQYF. Written as DNA, the CDR3 is TGTGCCAGCAGCGATCAGGACTGGCAGGATACGCAGTATTTT.

The genes are TRBV5-8 and TRBJ2-1, with D unclear. This CDR3 is 14 amino acids long. Germline V lookup: CDR1 SGHTS, CDR2 YDEGEE. Between the trimmed V and J ends, which lost 2 bases and 10 bases, there was a span of 16 bases. Here the CDR3 DNA reads TGTGCCAGCAGCTTAGCGCCCTCGTCAGGAGAGCAGTTCTTC. It specifies CASSLAPSSGEQFF.

This clonotype came up many times. This chain joins TRBV7-9 and TRBJ2-3; D uncertain. Germline V lookup: CDR1 SEHNR, CDR2 FQNEAQ (reference sequence). This CDR3 has 17 residues. Trimming cost V 0 bases and J 1 base, with 14 bases left between them. CDR3 sequence: CASSLATSQWGTDTQYF. The CDR3 DNA is TGTGCCAGCAGCTTAGCGACATCACAGTGGGGCACAGATACGCAGTATTTT.

J is TRBJ1-5 and V is TRBV7-8; D unresolved. The germline CDR1 and CDR2 sequences are SGHVS and FQNEAQ. The CDR3 is 15 amino acids. Trimming shortened V by 5 bases and J by 2 bases, and 13 bases separated the two germline ends. The CDR3 nucleotides are TGTGCCAGCAGCCCCCGGACGGTGGGCAATCAGCCCCAGCATTTT. Residues: CASSPRTVGNQPQHF. Using reference TRBV7-8 and TRBJ1-5 for the parts outside the CDR3, the full variable domain is GAGVSQSPRYKVAKRGQDVALRCDPISGHVSLFWYQQALGQGPEFLTYFQNEAQLDKSGLPSDRFFAERPEGSVSTLKIQRTQQEDSAVYLCASSPRTVGNQPQHFGDGTRLSIL.

This clonotype showed up just a few times. A much bigger clone sits one base away, suggesting this may be a read error. J is TRBJ2-2 and V is TRBV7-9; D is unclear. Per germline, CDR1 SEHNR and CDR2 FQNEAQ (reference sequence). V lost 3 bases to trimming and J lost 6 bases, with 5 bases between them. The CDR3 length is 12 residues. This CDR3 reads CASSFLSGELFF. CDR3 coding DNA: TGTGCCAGCAGCTTTCTCTCCGGGGAGCTGTTTTTT. Full variable domain (missing parts from reference TRBV7-9 and TRBJ2-2): DTGVSQNPRHKITKRGQNVTFRCDPISEHNRLYWYRQTLGQGPEFLTYFQNEAQLEKSRLLSDRFSAERPKGSFSTLEIQRTEQGDSAMYLCASSFLSGELFFGEGSRLTVL.

This clonotype was picked up many times. This chain joins TRBV6-5 and TRBJ2-1; no clear D. The germline V gene has CDR1 MNHEY and CDR2 SVGAGI. The CDR3 loop spans 12 amino acids. The ends were cut back, 2 bases at V and 8 bases at J, with 7 bases in the middle. The CDR3 sequence: CASSYGGDEQFF. The CDR3 DNA follows: TGTGCCAGCAGTTACGGCGGCGATGAGCAGTTCTTC.

This clonotype has just a few counts. The V and J genes are TRBV11-3 and TRBJ2-7; a weak D match, TRBD2 (5 bases). This CDR3 comprises 14 residues. V gave up 0 bases and J gave up 6 bases, with 12 bases separating them. Germline CDR1 reads SGHNT; CDR2 reads YENEEA. The CDR3 reads CASSLDNGSPEQYF. For the CDR3, the DNA is TGTGCCAGCAGCTTAGATAATGGGAGCCCCGAGCAGTACTTC.

The rearrangement links TRBV4-1 to TRBJ2-7; TRBD1 is a possible D gene (6 bases). This CDR3 contains 16 residues. Trimming cost V 1 base and J 1 base, with 14 bases left between them. CDR1 and CDR2 from the germline V gene are MGHRA and YSYEKL. The CDR3 bases are TGCGCCAGCAGCCAAGGGGCCGGGACACAGTCCTACGAGCAGTACTTC. This sequence encodes CASSQGAGTQSYEQYF.

The rearrangement links TRBV6-2 or TRBV6-3 to TRBJ2-2; no clear D. The CDR3 is 13 residues long. Trimming took 7 bases from V and 3 from J, leaving 9 bases between them. From germline, CDR1 is MNHEY and CDR2 SVGEGT. CDR3 bases: TGTGCCAGCATCTTGGCGGACACCGGGGAGCTGTTTTTT. Amino acid sequence: CASILADTGELFF.

This clonotype was observed a handful of times. The genes are TRBV24-1 and TRBJ2-3; 8 positions match TRBD2. J was trimmed by 7 bases and V by 3 bases; bases with no gene match: 14. This CDR3 region has 17 residues. Germline assignment: CDR1 KGHDR and CDR2 SFDVKD. CDR3 residues: CATSDPLGLDLRHTQYF. CDR3 bases: TGTGCCACCAGTGATCCTCTGGGACTAGACCTTCGACATACGCAGTATTTT.

This clonotype has ten or more counts. The CDR3 DNA is TGTGCCAGCATATTGAGGAAGCGGGGCACAGATACGCAGTATTTT. This encodes CASILRKRGTDTQYF. The chain links TRBV7-2 to TRBJ2-3; possible D gene TRBD2, 6 bases. Trimming took off 7 bases at V and 1 base at J, with 15 bases between the two ends. The CDR3 consists of 15 residues. Germline lookup yields CDR1 SGHTA and CDR2 FQGNSA.

The genes are TRBV6-2 or TRBV6-3 and TRBJ2-5; possibly TRBD2 for D (6 bases). The CDR3 loop spans 16 amino acids. Germline V gene sequence: CDR1 MNHEY, CDR2 SVGEGT. Trimming took off 6 bases at V and 0 bases at J, with 17 bases between the two ends. CDR3 sequence (DNA): TGTGCCAGCAGCAAAGCTTATGGGGGGAACCAAGAGACCCAGTACTTC. Translated: CASSKAYGGNQETQYF.

This clonotype was seen many times. CDR3 in amino acids: CASSPPGTRALMIGELFF. CDR3 bases: TGTGCCAGCAGCCCCCCCGGGACTAGGGCCCTAATGATCGGGGAGCTGTTTTTT. The chain employs TRBV7-2 and TRBJ2-2, with TRBD2 matching over 8 bases. The V segment lost 5 bases and the J segment 7 bases; nucleotides outside the gene matches: 18. Germline V gives CDR1 SGHTA, CDR2 FQGNSA. The length of the CDR3 is 18 residues.

For this clonotype: A much larger clonotype is one base distant, so this may be a read error. The chain links TRBV7-2 to TRBJ1-1; TRBD1 matches 7 bases. V shed 7 bases, J shed 1 base, and the junction held 3 bases outside the gene matches. This CDR3 contains 13 residues. The germline V gene encodes CDR1 SGHTA and CDR2 FQGNSA. The CDR3 bases are TGTGCCAGCAACCACAGGGGGAACACTGAAGCTTTCTTT. This codes for CASNHRGNTEAFF. The full variable domain, rest sourced from reference TRBV7-2 and TRBJ1-1, is GAGVSQSPSNKVTEKGKDVELRCDPISGHTALYWYRQSLGQGLEFLIYFQGNSAPDKSGLPSDRFSAERTGGSVSTLTIQRTQQEDSAVYLCASNHRGNTEAFFGQGTRLTVV.

The V call is TRBV7-9, the J call TRBJ1-1, with D tentatively TRBD1 (5 bases). This CDR3 is 19 amino acids long. V lost 1 base and J lost 0, with 21 bases in between. Germline-derived CDR1 and CDR2 are SEHNR and FQNEAQ (reference sequence). CDR3 sequence (DNA): TGTGCCAGCAGCTTAGGGTTGGGGCCGATCCCTGGTTTGAACACTGAAGCTTTCTTT. It codes for CASSLGLGPIPGLNTEAFF.